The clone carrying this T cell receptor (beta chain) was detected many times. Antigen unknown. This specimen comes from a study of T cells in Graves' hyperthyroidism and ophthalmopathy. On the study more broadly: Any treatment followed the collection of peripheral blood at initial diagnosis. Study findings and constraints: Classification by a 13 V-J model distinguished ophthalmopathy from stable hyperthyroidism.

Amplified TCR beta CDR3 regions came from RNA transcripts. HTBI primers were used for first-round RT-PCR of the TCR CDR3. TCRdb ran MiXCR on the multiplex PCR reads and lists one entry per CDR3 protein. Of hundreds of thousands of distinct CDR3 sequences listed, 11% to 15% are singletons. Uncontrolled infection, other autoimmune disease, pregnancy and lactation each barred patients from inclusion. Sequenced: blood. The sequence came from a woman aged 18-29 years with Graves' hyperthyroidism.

The CDR3 DNA reads as TGTGCCAGCAGCGTAGCTGGTCTAGGAGGGGGCACAGATACGCAGTATTTT. This encodes CASSVAGLGGGTDTQYF. This chain connects TRBV9 to TRBJ2-3, with D possibly being TRBD2 (6 bases). This CDR3 has 17 amino acids. V was pared by 0 bases and J by 1 base, with 15 bases between. Germline V gene data show CDR1 as SGDLS and CDR2 as YYNGEE.